Included here is one T cell receptor (beta chain) sequence, with context. The CDR3 loop spans 15 amino acids. Germline V gene lookup returns CDR1 SEHNR and CDR2 FQNEAQ (reference sequence). Trimming removed 2 bases from V and 3 bases from J; junction bases left unmatched: 5. The sample belongs to a study of molecular identifiers for immune sequencing clone quantification. TCRdb used MiXCR to reprocess the PCR reads, holding one entry per CDR3 protein. The sample lists some 320,000 distinct CDR3 sequences; about a fifth were seen once. This TCR came from a human donor in good health. Some libraries in this study had Jurkat cell RNA spiked in. The specimen was naive CD8+ T cells from blood, with Jurkat cell RNA spiked in. Subset meaning: FACS-sorted CD8+CD4-CCR7+CD45RA+ naive T cells. J is TRBJ2-3 and V is TRBV7-9, with 7 positions matching TRBD2. In nucleotides, the CDR3 is TGTGCCAGCAGCTTATGGGAGGGTGGAACAGATACGCAGTATTTT. Amino acids: CASSLWEGGTDTQYF.